Following are 24 T cell receptor beta chains from one sample sequenced in a study of T cell repertoires in cytomegalovirus infection. These receptors' targets are unknown. TCRdb fed the reads into MiXCR, producing one record per CDR3 protein. The data hold some 590,000 distinct CDR3 sequences, with about 40% observed a single time. Sequenced material: cultured PBMCs, taken from culture after CMV antigen stimulation. The receptors were gathered from a human donor in good health (CMV status not recorded). Some clones in this sample may be carry-over from other donors' samples.

This clonotype was recorded many times. The chain has TRBV7-2 and TRBJ1-3, with no clear D. V was clipped by 2 bases and J by 4 bases, with 9 bases between them. Germline loops: CDR1 SGHTA, CDR2 FQGNSA. The CDR3 sequence is 14 residues long. Here the CDR3 DNA reads TGTGCCAGCAGCTTAAATACCGGAGGAAACACCATATATTTT. It yields the protein CASSLNTGGNTIYF.

The chain carries TRBV7-2 and TRBJ2-7; TRBD2 agrees at 12 bases. Germline CDR1 and CDR2: SGHTA and FQGNSA. The CDR3 is 19 amino acids. V shed 9 bases, J shed 0 bases, and the junction held 18 bases outside the gene matches. Here the CDR3 reads CARGGGGLAGRHSSYEQYF. The CDR3 DNA reads TGTGCCAGGGGGGGGGGGGGACTAGCGGGTCGCCATAGCTCCTACGAGCAGTACTTC.

This sequence joins TRBV28 and TRBJ2-7, with D unclear. The CDR3 contains 15 residues. Germline CDR1 and CDR2: MDHEN and SYDVKM. V was trimmed by 1 base and J by 2 bases, leaving 12 bases between them. CDR3 sequence reads: CASSLFPQVPYEQYF. The CDR3 DNA reads as TGTGCCAGCAGTTTATTCCCCCAGGTACCCTACGAGCAGTACTTC.

Notes on this clonotype: With a much larger clone just one base away, this may be a read error. The chain employs TRBV7-2 and TRBJ2-7; D is perhaps TRBD2 (5 bases). CDR3 length: 14 residues. V was pared by 1 base and J by 6 bases, with 13 bases between. The germline V gene encodes CDR1 SGHTA and CDR2 FQGNSA. The CDR3, as DNA: TGTGCCAGCAGCTTAGGTGGACTGCTATGCGAGCAGTACTTC. Protein: CASSLGGLLCEQYF.

The CDR3 loop reads CASSYSGRLQETQYF. In DNA form, the CDR3 reads TGTGCCAGCAGTTACTCAGGACGGTTACAAGAGACCCAGTACTTC. The chain employs TRBV12-3 or TRBV12-4 and TRBJ2-5; D unclear. CDR3 length equals 15 residues. Trimming took 4 bases from V and 2 from J, leaving 14 bases between them.

This clonotype was counted ten times or more. The chain recombines TRBV7-2 with TRBJ1-4, with D perhaps matching TRBD1 (5 bases). Germline lookup yields CDR1 SGHTA and CDR2 FQGNSA. Trimming took off 2 bases at V and 6 bases at J, with 10 bases between the two ends. This CDR3 has 14 amino acids. The DNA for the CDR3 is TGTGCCAGCAGCTTAATGGGAGGGGATGAAAAACTGTTTTTT. Its translation: CASSLMGGDEKLFF. The whole variable domain, filled in from reference TRBV7-2 and TRBJ1-4, reads GAGVSQSPSNKVTEKGKDVELRCDPISGHTALYWYRQSLGQGLEFLIYFQGNSAPDKSGLPSDRFSAERTGGSVSTLTIQRTQQEDSAVYLCASSLMGGDEKLFFGSGTQLSVL.

The gene calls are TRBV7-9 and TRBJ2-3, with 9 bases matching TRBD2. In germline, CDR1 is SEHNR, CDR2 FQNEAQ (reference sequence). CDR3 length equals 14 residues. CDR3 region: CAGGPSGGTDTQYF. The CDR3, as DNA: TGTGCAGGCGGACCTAGCGGGGGCACAGATACGCAGTATTTT. Variable domain in full (rest from reference TRBV7-9 and TRBJ2-3): DTGVSQNPRHKITKRGQNVTFRCDPISEHNRLYWYRQTLGQGPEFLTYFQNEAQLEKSRLLSDRFSAERPKGSFSTLEIQRTEQGDSAMYLCAGGPSGGTDTQYFGPGTRLTVL.

The table lists this clonotype with a few counts. The chain couples TRBV5-1 to TRBJ2-1; weak D call: TRBD1 (5 bases). The V gene lost 0 bases and the J gene lost 2 bases, with 6 bases spanning the gap. Per germline, CDR1 SGHRS and CDR2 YFSETQ. CDR3 size: 14 residues. The chain's CDR3 is CASSLEQAYNEQFF. Here the CDR3 DNA reads TGCGCCAGCAGCTTGGAACAGGCCTACAATGAGCAGTTCTTC.

This chain joins TRBV10-3 and TRBJ2-2; 9 positions agree with TRBD1. Trimming at V came to 10 bases and at J to 6 bases, leaving 9 bases not matched to a gene. The germline gives CDR1 ENHRY, CDR2 SYGVKD. The CDR3 is 14 residues long. The CDR3 region is CANKPDRGSGELFF. Here the CDR3 DNA reads TGTGCCAACAAACCCGACAGGGGGTCCGGGGAGCTGTTTTTT.

The chain joins TRBV19 to TRBJ2-7, with TRBD1 as a possible D gene (7 bases). The V gene's germline CDR1 is LNHDA and CDR2 SQIVND (reference sequence). Trimming took 5 bases from V and 1 from J, leaving 18 bases between them. The CDR3 runs 16 residues. CDR3 DNA sequence: TGTGCCAGTAGTGCAGGAGGGGGCCGGTGGTCCTACGAGCAGTACTTC. The encoded protein is CASSAGGGRWSYEQYF.

V is TRBV20-1 and J is TRBJ2-3, with 14 bases fitting TRBD2. The length of the CDR3 is 17 residues. After removal of 4 bases from V and 3 bases from J, the junction contained 9 bases not matched to a gene. The germline V gene encodes CDR1 DFQATT and CDR2 SNEGSKA (reference sequence). The CDR3 DNA reads TGCAGTGCTATAGCGGGACTAGCGGGAGCAATGACAGATACGCAGTATTTT. Protein: CSAIAGLAGAMTDTQYF.

This clonotype was picked up a small number of times. The chain recombines TRBV7-8 with TRBJ2-5; TRBD2 matches at 9 bases. CDR3 length: 14 amino acids. The V and J ends lost 3 bases and 12 bases, in that order; junction bases with no gene match: 11. Germline V gives CDR1 SGHVS, CDR2 FQNEAQ. The CDR3 spells CASSFQRGDMQEYF. DNA for the CDR3: TGTGCCAGCAGCTTCCAGCGGGGGGATATGCAAGAGTACTTC.

This clonotype has ten or more counts. The chain links TRBV7-2 to TRBJ1-2; 7 bases agree with TRBD1. Germline lookup yields CDR1 SGHTA and CDR2 FQGNSA. The length of the CDR3 is 15 residues. V lost 5 bases to trimming and J lost 3 bases; unmatched junction nucleotides: 9. For the CDR3, the DNA is TGTGCCAGCAGCCCAAGGACAGGACAGGACTATGGCTACACCTTC. Translating gives CASSPRTGQDYGYTF.

This clonotype came up many times. The rearrangement links TRBV7-2 to TRBJ2-2; TRBD1 agrees at 7 bases. The CDR3 contains 14 residues. Germline lookup yields CDR1 SGHTA and CDR2 FQGNSA. Germline trimming cut 6 bases from V and 1 base from J; bases unmatched to any gene: 2. The CDR3 bases are TGTGCCAGCAGGCGACAGGGGAACACCGGGGAGCTGTTTTTT. This encodes CASRRQGNTGELFF.

This clonotype was picked up a small number of times. The gene calls are TRBV5-1 and TRBJ1-1, with TRBD1 as a possible D gene (5 bases). This CDR3 comprises 15 residues. V lost 0 bases to trimming and J lost 4 bases, with 13 bases between them. The germline gives CDR1 SGHRS, CDR2 YFSETQ. The CDR3 spells CASSLEWGRGTEAFF. The DNA for the CDR3 is TGCGCCAGCAGCTTGGAATGGGGGAGAGGCACTGAAGCTTTCTTT.

J is TRBJ2-1 and V is TRBV10-3; TRBD2 matches at 9 bases. The V gene end was trimmed by 6 bases and the J gene end by 5 bases; junction bases not matched to a gene: 5. This CDR3 has 14 residues. CDR1 ENHRY and CDR2 SYGVKD come from the germline V gene. CDR3 sequence (DNA): TGTGCCATCAGCTCTAGCGGGGACAACAATGAGCAGTTCTTC. This encodes CAISSSGDNNEQFF.

This clonotype was counted only a few times. V is TRBV2 and J is TRBJ1-2, with D uncertain. Trimming removed 5 bases at V and 7 bases at J, with 11 bases between. CDR1 and CDR2 from the germline V gene are SNHLY and FYNNEI. This CDR3 has 12 amino acids. The CDR3 sequence is CASSRRRTGYTF. The CDR3 DNA reads TGTGCCAGCAGTCGACGACGGACTGGCTACACCTTC.

This clonotype showed up just a few times. One end of the junction does not line up with germline, which may come from a read error. The genes are TRBV9 and TRBJ1-2; tentative D call: TRBD1 (5 bases). The CDR3 contains 10 residues. The germline CDR1 and CDR2 sequences are SGDLS and YYNGEE. The CDR3 loop reads CASGGTETHF. The DNA for the CDR3 is TGTGCCAGCGGAGGGACGGAGACCCACTTC.

This chain uses TRBV20-1 with TRBJ2-1; TRBD2 agrees at 14 bases. This CDR3 region has 16 residues. Per the germline V gene, CDR1 is DFQATT and CDR2 is SNEGSKA (reference sequence). V gave up 3 bases and J gave up 8 bases; unmatched junction bases: 9. CDR3 residues: CSASRGTSGSGYEQFF. CDR3 nucleotide sequence: TGCAGTGCTAGTCGTGGGACTAGCGGGAGTGGATATGAGCAGTTCTTC.

Ten or more counts support this clonotype. The chain is built from TRBV7-8 and TRBJ1-5, with D unclear. CDR1 and CDR2 (germline): SGHVS, FQNEAQ. The CDR3 has 14 residues. Trimming pared 1 base from V and 5 bases from J, leaving 9 bases between. CDR3 sequence: CASSLVALDQPQHF. CDR3 bases: TGTGCCAGCAGCTTAGTCGCACTGGATCAGCCCCAGCATTTT.

This clonotype was found once. This rearrangement joins TRBV20-1 to TRBJ2-7; 8 positions agree with TRBD2. Germline V lookup: CDR1 DFQATT, CDR2 SNEGSKA (reference sequence). The CDR3 totals 14 residues. The junction had 4 bases not matched to a gene; V was cut back by 1 base and J by 2 bases. CDR3 bases: TGCAGTGCTAGAGGTAGCGGGATCGCCTACGAGCAGTACTTC. Amino acids: CSARGSGIAYEQYF.

This clonotype came up a few times. The chain recombines TRBV5-6 with TRBJ2-7; D gene ambiguous. Per germline, CDR1 SGHDT and CDR2 YYEEEE. The V end lost 3 bases, the J end lost 0 bases, and 10 bases lay between the germline ends. The CDR3 covers 14 residues. The CDR3 DNA reads as TGTGCCAGCAGCTCGTCGGCCAGCTCCTACGAGCAGTACTTC. It translates to CASSSSASSYEQYF.

This sequence joins TRBV6-1 and TRBJ2-1; D possibly corresponds to TRBD1 (7 bases). CDR3 length equals 16 residues. V dropped 2 bases and J dropped 1 base, with 12 bases sitting between them. Looked up from germline, CDR1 is MNHNS and CDR2 is SASEGT. The CDR3 reads CASSEPAGGSYNEQFF. The CDR3 nucleotides are TGTGCCAGCAGTGAACCGGCAGGGGGGTCCTACAATGAGCAGTTCTTC.

The rearrangement links TRBV7-4 to TRBJ2-3; TRBD1 is a possible D gene (6 bases). V lost 4 bases and J 0 bases, leaving 17 bases between the germline ends. From germline, CDR1 is SGHVT and CDR2 SQSDAQ. CDR3 length: 17 amino acids. The CDR3 DNA is TGTGCCAGCAGCTCCAAACTTGGACAGCTTAGCACAGATACGCAGTATTTT. As protein: CASSSKLGQLSTDTQYF.